The present T cell receptor beta chain was sequenced within a study of T cells in localized non-small cell lung cancer. Regarding the study as a whole: Adjacent lung had a median approximately 57 of the 100 largest tumor clones. Adjacent uninvolved lung had the highest clonality, suggesting focused antigen responses.

Here immunoSEQ multiplex PCR was the method, and the copy in TCRdb shows in-frame clones only, minus some. The repertoire holds 65,000 to 90,000 clones, with over 60% as singletons. Concerning this clone: The antigen is not known. The same CDR3 is also encoded by other DNA sequences in this sample.

Specimen: PBMCs, collected before any cancer treatment. The TCR comes from a man aged 35 to 69 with stage II squamous cell lung carcinoma.

The CDR3, as DNA: TGCGCCAGCAGCTTGGAGGGTGGCTACGAGCAGTACTTC. It is translated as CASSLEGGYEQYF. The gene calls are TRBV5-1 and TRBJ2-7; D is unresolved. The CDR3 is 13 residues long. Germline CDR1 is SGHRS and CDR2 is YFSETQ. Trimming cost V 0 bases and J 3 bases, with 7 bases left between them.